The subject of this entry is one T cell receptor beta chain. Its antigen has not been determined. No much larger clonotype is one base removed from it; base qualities were not supplied. Reading from cysteine to valine, the CDR3 counts 13 amino acids. Just the 39-base CDR3 DNA is kept, in frame starting at base 1. CDR1 and CDR2 are read off the germline V gene as MNHEY and SVGAGI. At the junction V is shortened by 5 bases and J by 4 bases, with 12 bases in between. Library preparation used the immunoSEQ multiplex PCR assay. As for the original processing: To diagnose cytomegalovirus status from the catalog of TCR beta chain sequences, a statistical classification framework was built. TCRdb retrieved this table from immuneACCESS and kept in-frame rearrangements only. Not all clones are present; in checked studies, unresolved V genes account for under half, and no reason is known for the remainder. V, J and clone size are taken as reported in that table, and D and trimming were inferred from the DNA itself. A total of some 88,000 clones appear in this sample, 95% to 98% of them only once. Of the sample, 0.6% to 0.85% falls within the top ten clones.

The sample originates from a study of cytomegalovirus exposure and HLA in healthy donors (dated by TCRdb to 2017 to 2019). Background on the whole study: A later analysis indicated that the 110 or so validation repertoires were generated on the platform also employed for the approximately 700 repertoires of the first cohort. The aim of the study was to test whether cataloging public T cell receptors could identify signatures of past pathogen exposure. In addition to the first cohort of 666 subjects, a separate validation cohort of 130 or so different subjects was used. To predict cytomegalovirus infection status, the study combined high-throughput TCR immunosequencing, statistical association of individual TCRs with disease status, and machine learning.

Points the paper makes about the study in general: A few of the identified cytomegalovirus-associated TCR beta chains were confirmed in vitro to be specific for cytomegalovirus antigens. The authors suggested that the approach could potentially be generalized to other disease states and immunological phenotypes. All 110 or so repertoires were used to score co-occurrence in the validation cohort in a later analysis, because that analysis had no HLA typing for the cohort. In a later analysis, TCRs clustered in the first cohort were found to also tend to co-occur in the roughly 130 validation repertoires, with approximately 93% of cluster scores above 0. Across donors, most TCR sequences were observed very rarely, whereas some public TCRs were present in many individuals. The classifier was reported to diagnose cytomegalovirus status with high specificity and sensitivity in both the original cohort and the validation cohort. The study gave a list of 150 to 200 TCR beta chains associated with cytomegalovirus.

The donors belonged to the validation cohort of around 120 subjects, which was separate from the roughly 700-subject first cohort. The sequence links TRBV6-5 to TRBJ2-7, with TRBD2 tentatively as D gene (6 bases match). Sequenced material: PBMCs. This clonotype was obtained from a man between 18 and 29 years old in good health and CMV-seronegative. In nucleotides, the sequence is TGTGCCAGCAGTCCGGGACTGATGTACGAGCAGTACGTC. It specifies CASSPGLMYEQYV.